This T cell receptor (beta chain) was obtained from a study of post-analysis software for immune sequencing data. Background on the study: Some patients lacked subtype; others had relapsing-remitting, secondary progressive or progressive-relapsing disease. Study conclusions and caveats: Among multiple sclerosis patients, normalized Chao1 diversity was significantly below that of controls. Those samples that were prepared in the same batch co-clustered strongly by F measure. Relative to controls, patients had 4 or 5 TRBV segments at higher frequency, with TRBV5-6, TRBV5-1 and TRBV20-1 among these.

This clonotype was counted a few times. Its antigen is currently unknown. Germline CDR1 is LGHDT and CDR2 is YNNKEL (reference sequence). This CDR3 region has 15 residues. V was pared by 0 bases and J by 8 bases, with 15 bases between. The TCR beta cDNA libraries contained unique molecular identifiers. About 460,000 cDNA molecules were obtained from roughly 1 to 10 million T cells. TCRdb independently ran MiXCR on the PCR reads; one entry per CDR3 protein. The table has about 430,000 distinct CDR3 sequences, approximately 38% seen once. V and J are TRBV3-1 and TRBJ2-3; no clear D. Sequenced material: blood. The receptor was derived from a girl aged 2-10 years with multiple sclerosis. Here the CDR3 reads CASSQDLTVAGTQYF. In DNA, the CDR3 is TGTGCCAGCAGCCAAGATTTAACTGTCGCAGGTACGCAGTATTTT.